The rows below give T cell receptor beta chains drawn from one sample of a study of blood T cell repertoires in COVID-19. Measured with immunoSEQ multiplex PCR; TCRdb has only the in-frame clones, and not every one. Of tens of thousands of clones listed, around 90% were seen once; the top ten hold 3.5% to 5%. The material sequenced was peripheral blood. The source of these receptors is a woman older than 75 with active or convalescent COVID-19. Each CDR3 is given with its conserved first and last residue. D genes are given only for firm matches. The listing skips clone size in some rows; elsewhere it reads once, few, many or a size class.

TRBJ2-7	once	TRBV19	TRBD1	TGTGCCAGTAGTACCGAAAGGGGACAGAGAGACTACGAGCAGTACTTC	CASSTERGQRDYEQYF
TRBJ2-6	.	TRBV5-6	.	TGTGCCAGCAACCATGCCCGGGACTGGATCTCTGGGGCCAACGTCCTGACTTTC	CASNHARDWISGANVLTF
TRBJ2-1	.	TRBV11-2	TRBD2	TGTGCCACCAAGAGAGCGGGAGCCATGTACAATGAGCAGTTCTTC	CATKRAGAMYNEQFF
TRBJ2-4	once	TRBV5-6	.	TGTGCCAGCAGGTCAGGGGCCAAAAACATTCAGTACTTC	CASRSGAKNIQYF
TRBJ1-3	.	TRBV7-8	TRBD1	TGTGCCAGCAGTGTAACAGGGGTAGGAAACACCATATATTTT	CASSVTGVGNTIYF
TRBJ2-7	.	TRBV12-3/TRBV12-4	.	TGTGCCAGCAGTTCGGACAGTCGCGAGCAGTACTTC	CASSSDSREQYF
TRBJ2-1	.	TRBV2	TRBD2	TGTGCCAGCGATCCCCTGGCGGGAGGGGAGCAGTTCTTC	CASDPLAGGEQFF
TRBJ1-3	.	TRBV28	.	TGTGCCAGCGGACTAGGTGGAAACACCATATATTTT	CASGLGGNTIYF
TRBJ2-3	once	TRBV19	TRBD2	TGTGCCAGTAGTCGGGGGGACACAGATACGCAGTATTTT	CASSRGDTDTQYF
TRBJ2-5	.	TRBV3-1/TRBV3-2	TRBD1	TGTGCCAGCAGCCAAGTCCTCGGACAGGGATCAGAGACCCAGTACTTC	CASSQVLGQGSETQYF
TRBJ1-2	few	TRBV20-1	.	TGCAGTGCTAGGGGGCCAGGCTACACCTTC	CSARGPGYTF
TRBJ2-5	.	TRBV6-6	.	TGTGCCAGCAGTTACGCGGAGGAGACCCAGTACTTC	CASSYAEETQYF
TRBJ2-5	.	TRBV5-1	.	TGCGCCAGCAGCTTGGGAGGGCAGCAAGAGACCCAGTACTTC	CASSLGGQQETQYF
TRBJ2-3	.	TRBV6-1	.	TGTGCCAGCAGTGAAGGAGCAGGTTACACAGATACGCAGTATTTT	CASSEGAGYTDTQYF
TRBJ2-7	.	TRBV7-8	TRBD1	TGTGCCAGCAGCCGAGGGGGCAGCTCCTACGAGCAGTACTTC	CASSRGGSSYEQYF
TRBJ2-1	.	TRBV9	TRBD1	TGTGCCAGCAGTAGCGACAGGGGCATGAGCTCCTACAATGAGCAGTTCTTC	CASSSDRGMSSYNEQFF
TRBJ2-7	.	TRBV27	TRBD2	TGTGCCAGCAGTCCCTCGGGCGGGAGGGCTCACGAGCAGTACTTC	CASSPSGGRAHEQYF
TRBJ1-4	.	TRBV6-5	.	TGTGCCAGCAGCCTCAGGGGCACGACTAATGAAAAACTGTTTTTT	CASSLRGTTNEKLFF
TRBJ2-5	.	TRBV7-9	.	TGTGCCAGCAGCTTAAGTCGGACGGAGGAAGAGACCCAGTACTTC	CASSLSRTEEETQYF
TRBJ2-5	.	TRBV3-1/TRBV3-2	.	TGTGCCAGCAGCCAAGACGTGGAGGGGGAGGGGGTAGAGACCCAGTACTTC	CASSQDVEGEGVETQYF
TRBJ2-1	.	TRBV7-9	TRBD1	TGTGCTGAAATAGGTGAAGGGGGCGATGATCGGCCAGGATACAATGAGCAGTTCTTC	CAEIGEGGDDRPGYNEQFF
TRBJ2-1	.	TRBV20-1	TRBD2	TGCAGTGCTAGTTTACTAGCGAGCGGGGCCTACAATGAGCAGTTCTTC	CSASLLASGAYNEQFF
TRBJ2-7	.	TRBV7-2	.	TGTGCCAGCAGCTCGCCGGGCAGGGGATACGAGCAGTACTTC	CASSSPGRGYEQYF
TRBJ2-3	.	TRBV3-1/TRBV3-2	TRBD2	TGTGCCAGCAGCCAGCGGACGGGAGGGGACACAGATACGCAGTATTTT	CASSQRTGGDTDTQYF
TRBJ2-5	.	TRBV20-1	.	TGCAGTGGGAAGCCGGGAGAGACCCAGTACTTC	CSGKPGETQYF
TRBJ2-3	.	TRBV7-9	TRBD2	TGTGCCAGCAGCTATCCGCTGACCGGTAGCGGGATAGACACAGATACGCAGTATTTT	CASSYPLTGSGIDTDTQYF
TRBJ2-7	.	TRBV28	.	TGTGCCAGCAGGATTCCTTCTCAGGGGTCCTACGAGCAGTACTTC	CASRIPSQGSYEQYF
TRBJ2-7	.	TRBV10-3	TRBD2	TGTGCCATCAGTGCATCGTTCATGGCTAGCGGGAGGAGCCTTTCCTACGAGCAGTACTTC	CAISASFMASGRSLSYEQYF
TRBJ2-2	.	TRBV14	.	TGTGCCAGCAGCCGGAGTCACCCGAACACCGGGGAGCTGTTTTTT	CASSRSHPNTGELFF
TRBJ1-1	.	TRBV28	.	TGTGCCAGCAGTTTAGAGTACAGAAACACTGAAGCTTTCTTT	CASSLEYRNTEAFF
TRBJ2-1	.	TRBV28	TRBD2	TGTGCCAGCAGTTCTCCGGGAGGAGGCTACAATGAGCAGTTCTTC	CASSSPGGGYNEQFF
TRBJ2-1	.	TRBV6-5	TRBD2	TGTGCCAGCAGTTACGGACTAGCGGGACTGCAGTTCTTC	CASSYGLAGLQFF
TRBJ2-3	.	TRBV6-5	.	TGTGCCAGCACCTTAGCGGAACCGCGCACAGATACGCAGTATTTT	CASTLAEPRTDTQYF
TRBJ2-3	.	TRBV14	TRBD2	TGTGCCAGCAGCCTCACTAGCGGAGGCACAGATACGCAGTATTTT	CASSLTSGGTDTQYF
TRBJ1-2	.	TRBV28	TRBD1	TGTGCCAGCAGACAAGGGACAGTAGCCTATGGCTACACCTTC	CASRQGTVAYGYTF
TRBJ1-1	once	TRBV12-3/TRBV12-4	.	TGTGCCAGCAGTTTAAACAGCAACACTGAAGCTTTCTTT	CASSLNSNTEAFF
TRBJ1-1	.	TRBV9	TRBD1	TGTGCCAGCAGCGCAACAGGGGGCGAGGGGACTGAAGCTTTCTTT	CASSATGGEGTEAFF
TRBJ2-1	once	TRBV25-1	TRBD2	TGTGCCAGCAGTGGTAGCGGGAGGGCCGTAGATGAGCAGTTCTTC	CASSGSGRAVDEQFF
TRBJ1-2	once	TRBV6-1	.	TGTGCCAGCAGTGAAGATTTTGGGGGGACTTATGGCTACACCTTC	CASSEDFGGTYGYTF
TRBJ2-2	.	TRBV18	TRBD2	TGTGCCAGCTCTCCAGGCAGGCTAGCGGAAGGGAACACCGGGGAGCTGTTTTTT	CASSPGRLAEGNTGELFF
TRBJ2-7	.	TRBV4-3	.	TGCGCCAGCAGCCAAGGACACACCGAAGAGCAGTACTTC	CASSQGHTEEQYF
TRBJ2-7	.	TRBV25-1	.	TGTGCCAGCAGTACCTATGCAACCACCTACGAGCAGTACTTC	CASSTYATTYEQYF
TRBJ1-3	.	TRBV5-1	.	TGCGCCAGCAGCTTCTCAGGGTCCGGAAACACCATATATTTT	CASSFSGSGNTIYF
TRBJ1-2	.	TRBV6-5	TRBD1	TGTGCCAGCAGTCCCACAGGGGGCGCATTTGGCTACACCTTC	CASSPTGGAFGYTF
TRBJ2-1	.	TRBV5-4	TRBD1	TGTGCCACAAACAGGGGTACCTACAATGAGCAGTTCTTC	CATNRGTYNEQFF
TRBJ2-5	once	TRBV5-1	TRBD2	TGCGCCAGCAGCTTGGATGTGCCCAGCGGGAGTGCGGAGACCCAGTACTTC	CASSLDVPSGSAETQYF
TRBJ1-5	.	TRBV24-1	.	TGTGCCACCAGTGATCACAGGATAGGTGGACAGCCCCAGCATTTT	CATSDHRIGGQPQHF
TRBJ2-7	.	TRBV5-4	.	TGTGCCAGCAGCTTGGAACCGGGAGATACCTACGAGCAGTACTTC	CASSLEPGDTYEQYF
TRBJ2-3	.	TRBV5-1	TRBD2	TGCGCCAGCAGCTTGGGTAGGGGTCTAGCGGGCACAGATACGCAGTATTTT	CASSLGRGLAGTDTQYF
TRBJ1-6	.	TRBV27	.	TGTGCCAGCAGTTTAGCCGACCTGAGGCCCCTCCACTTT	CASSLADLRPLHF
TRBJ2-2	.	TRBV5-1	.	TGCGCCAGCAGCTTGTCTGTCACCGGGGAGCTGTTTTTT	CASSLSVTGELFF
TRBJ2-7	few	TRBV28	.	TGTGCCAGCAGTTTATACCGCGGGGACCTAATGGGAGAGCAGTACTTC	CASSLYRGDLMGEQYF